The 20 T cell receptor beta chains given below trace back to one sample, sequenced in a study of identical twins. MiXCR, run by TCRdb on the 5' RACE reads, gives a single entry per CDR3 protein. Of 450,000 or so distinct CDR3 sequences listed, about 14% were seen once; the top ten hold roughly 0.5%. These data also formed part of another study, on yellow fever vaccine responses in identical twins.

Sequenced input: CD4+ T cells sorted from blood. The receptors come from a woman between 18 and 30 years old in good health.

The V gene is TRBV7-9, the J gene TRBJ1-1; 12 nucleotides agree with TRBD1. Germline-derived CDR1 and CDR2 are SEHNR and FQNEAQ (reference sequence). J gave up 8 bases and V 5 bases, and 6 bases lay outside the gene matches. CDR3 length: 14 amino acids. Here the CDR3 DNA reads TGTGCCAGCAGCCGGGGACAGGGGGCGCGGGAAGCTTTCTTT. Encoded protein: CASSRGQGAREAFF.

Only a few counts were recorded for this clonotype. The V and J genes are TRBV6-5 and TRBJ2-7; 7 nucleotides align to TRBD1. The V gene's germline CDR1 is MNHEY and CDR2 SVGAGI. Unmatched junction bases numbered 7, after V lost 4 bases and J lost 4 bases. The CDR3 is 14 amino acids. Here the CDR3 DNA reads TGTGCCAGCAGTTCCCGGGACAGAGTATACGAGCAGTACTTC. This sequence encodes CASSSRDRVYEQYF.

This clonotype was seen a few times. The V gene is TRBV29-1, the J gene TRBJ1-2, with TRBD1 matching over 10 bases. CDR1 is SQVTM and CDR2 is ANQGSEA in the germline V gene. V shed 3 bases and J 8 bases; nucleotides not matched to a gene: 6. The CDR3 is made up of 13 amino acids. CDR3 in DNA: TGCAGCGTTGAGGGACAGGGGTTCGGAGGCTACACCTTC. This codes for CSVEGQGFGGYTF.

This clonotype was counted between two and nine times. J is TRBJ1-5 and V is TRBV4-1; D is undetermined. V lost 2 bases, J lost 4 bases, and 12 bases lay in between. The CDR3 totals 15 residues. Germline loops: CDR1 MGHRA, CDR2 YSYEKL. In DNA form, the CDR3 reads TGCGCCAGCAGCCAACCAGACATATTAAATCAGCCCCAGCATTTT. Translated, it gives CASSQPDILNQPQHF.

The J gene is TRBJ2-3, the V gene TRBV14, with 8 positions matching TRBD1. The J segment lost 2 bases and the V segment lost 3 bases, leaving 4 bases of the junction unmatched. This CDR3 has 15 amino acids. Germline CDR1 SGHDN, CDR2 FVKESK. The CDR3 DNA sequence: TGTGCCAGCAGCCAGCCGGACAGGGACACAGATACGCAGTATTTT. It specifies CASSQPDRDTDTQYF.

The gene calls are TRBV7-2 and TRBJ2-7, with TRBD1 matching over 7 bases. Trimming at V came to 3 bases and at J to 6 bases, leaving 17 bases not matched to a gene. CDR1 and CDR2 from the germline V gene are SGHTA and FQGNSA. The CDR3 extends over 17 amino acids. CDR3 in amino acids: CASSFPRGQARRGEQYF. The CDR3 DNA reads TGTGCCAGCAGCTTTCCGAGGGGGCAGGCGAGGCGAGGCGAGCAGTACTTC.

This clonotype has more than one count but fewer than ten. The rearrangement uses TRBV11-3 and TRBJ2-5; 8 bases line up with TRBD2. Per germline, CDR1 SGHNT and CDR2 YENEEA. The trim removed 0 bases at V and 4 bases at J, leaving 10 bases unmatched. This CDR3 has 17 residues. In DNA form, the CDR3 reads TGTGCCAGCAGCTTAGAGTCTCTGATTGGACTAGCAGAGACCCAGTACTTC. The encoded protein is CASSLESLIGLAETQYF. The whole variable domain, filled in from reference TRBV11-3 and TRBJ2-5, reads EAGVVQSPRYKIIEKKQPVAFWCNPISGHNTLYWYLQNLGQGPELLIRYENEEAVDDSQLPKDRFSAERLKGVDSTLKIQPAELGDSAVYLCASSLESLIGLAETQYFGPGTRLLVL.

This chain links TRBV7-9 with TRBJ2-3; weak D call: TRBD2 (6 bases). V gave up 3 bases and J gave up 6 bases, with 19 bases separating them. Germline CDR1 and CDR2: SEHNR and FQNEAQ (reference sequence). This CDR3 has 16 residues. The CDR3 DNA sequence: TGTGCCAGCAGCTTTCTAGTCGGTGCGGGGAGGGATACGCAGTATTTT. It codes for CASSFLVGAGRDTQYF.

The rearrangement joins TRBV10-3 to TRBJ2-7, with 10 bases fitting TRBD2. The germline V gene encodes CDR1 ENHRY and CDR2 SYGVKD. Trimming cost V 2 bases and J 5 bases; bases outside gene matches: 3. The CDR3 loop spans 14 amino acids. The CDR3 DNA is TGTGCCATCAGTGAGGTACTAGCGGGGCACGAGCAGTACTTC. The encoded protein is CAISEVLAGHEQYF.

The V call is TRBV6-2 or TRBV6-3, the J call TRBJ2-7, with 12 nucleotides matching TRBD2. Germline CDR1 and CDR2: MNHEY and SVGEGT. The V and J ends lost 4 bases and 2 bases, in that order; junction bases with no gene match: 12. CDR3 size: 18 residues. The CDR3 DNA follows: TGTGCCAGCAGTTCTGGACTAGCGGGGTCCCCCTTTACCTACGAGCAGTACTTC. Protein product: CASSSGLAGSPFTYEQYF.

This clonotype was seen a few times. The gene calls are TRBV12-3 or TRBV12-4 and TRBJ2-3, with 9 bases lining up with TRBD2. The CDR3 has 15 amino acids. The J segment lost 6 bases and the V segment lost 3 bases, leaving 7 bases of the junction unmatched. The CDR3 region is CASSFAGGPSDTQYF. The CDR3 nucleotides are TGTGCCAGCAGTTTTGCGGGAGGGCCCTCGGATACGCAGTATTTT.

This clonotype was seen a few times. The V call is TRBV28, the J call TRBJ2-1; 9 positions agree with TRBD1. J gave up 15 bases and V 6 bases, and 18 bases lay outside the gene matches. This CDR3 has 15 residues. Germline V gives CDR1 MDHEN, CDR2 SYDVKM. The CDR3 region is CASSSTGGSPRVTFF. The DNA for the CDR3 is TGTGCCAGCAGCTCAACAGGGGGCTCTCCCCGAGTGACGTTCTTC.

This clonotype was detected only a few times. The V gene is TRBV29-1, the J gene TRBJ2-7; 8 nucleotides line up with TRBD1. Unmatched junction bases numbered 7, after V lost 3 bases and J lost 6 bases. Germline assignment: CDR1 SQVTM and CDR2 ANQGSEA. There are 13 residues in the CDR3. The CDR3 DNA reads as TGCAGCGTTGATAGGCAGGGGGCAAGCGAGCAGTACTTC. As protein: CSVDRQGASEQYF.

CDR3 nucleotides: TGTGCCAGCCTCGGAAGTGGGTGGGACAATGAGCAGTTCTTC. This sequence encodes CASLGSGWDNEQFF. The genes are TRBV28 and TRBJ2-1; D call uncertain. The CDR3 spans 14 residues. V lost 8 bases to trimming and J lost 5 bases, with 16 bases between them. Per germline, CDR1 MDHEN and CDR2 SYDVKM.

This clonotype was picked up a small number of times. This chain joins TRBV12-3 or TRBV12-4 and TRBJ1-5, with D unresolved. The CDR3 contains 15 residues. V was cut by 2 bases and J by 6 bases, with 14 bases left in between. CDR3 sequence reads: CASSLSSGSGQPQHF. The DNA for the CDR3 is TGTGCCAGCAGTTTAAGCTCTGGATCGGGTCAGCCCCAGCATTTT.

A few counts support this clonotype. This chain uses TRBV3-1 with TRBJ2-6; D call uncertain. Germline loops: CDR1 LGHDT, CDR2 YNNKEL (reference sequence). The CDR3 loop spans 14 amino acids. V gave up 2 bases and J gave up 4 bases, with 6 bases separating them. DNA of the CDR3: TGTGCCAGCAGCCAACCCCGCGGGGCCAACGTCCTGACTTTC. This gives the protein CASSQPRGANVLTF.

This chain links TRBV7-8 with TRBJ2-5, with D perhaps given as TRBD1 or TRBD2 (6 bases each). Trimming took 4 bases from V and 5 from J, leaving 11 bases between them. The CDR3 runs 13 residues. The germline V gene encodes CDR1 SGHVS and CDR2 FQNEAQ. CDR3 region: CASSYKGGETQYF. The CDR3 DNA reads TGTGCCAGCAGCTACAAGGGGGGCGAGACCCAGTACTTC.

This clonotype came up a few times. The chain recombines TRBV20-1 with TRBJ1-5; D gene ambiguous. The germline V and J ends were trimmed by 0 bases and 7 bases, with 10 bases remaining between them. Germline CDR1 DFQATT, CDR2 SNEGSKA (reference sequence). The CDR3 is 13 residues long. CDR3 region: CSAREGGMQPQHF. In DNA, the CDR3 is TGCAGTGCTAGAGAGGGAGGAATGCAGCCCCAGCATTTT.

The gene calls are TRBV25-1 and TRBJ2-5; a possible D gene is TRBD1 (5 bases). The CDR3 runs 13 residues. The germline CDR1 and CDR2 sequences are MGHDK and SYGVNS. V was shortened by 4 bases and J by 5 bases, with 11 bases between the two germline ends. In DNA form, the CDR3 reads TGTGCCAGCAGTGTTTGGGGCCTGGAGACCCAGTACTTC. Translated: CASSVWGLETQYF.

For the CDR3, the DNA is TGTGCCAGCAGCTTAGCCCCTAAATATAATTCACCCCTCCACTTT. This sequence encodes CASSLAPKYNSPLHF. V usage is TRBV5-5 and J usage is TRBJ1-6, with unresolved D. Germline V gene lookup returns CDR1 SGHKS and CDR2 YYEKEE (reference sequence). Trimming took off 2 bases at V and 4 bases at J, with 10 bases between the two ends. The CDR3 consists of 15 residues.